This T cell receptor beta chain emerged from a study of T-cell memory formation after mild COVID-19. This clonotype was counted at least ten times. The antigen is undetermined. The CDR3 is 11 amino acids. V dropped 1 base and J dropped 3 bases, with 3 bases sitting between them. Germline CDR1 DFQATT, CDR2 SNEGSKA (reference sequence). Study-level findings and limits: A second wave expanding day 15 to 37 was CD4+-biased; contracting clones were balanced. Pre-infection memory carried some responding clones, suggesting that cross-reactive memory joined.

TCR alpha and TCR beta cDNA libraries carrying sample barcodes and UMIs were produced by 5'RACE using constant-segment primers. Each CDR3 protein is one row after TCRdb ran MiXCR on the 5' RACE reads. The sample has roughly 550,000 distinct CDR3 sequences; about a fifth are singletons. This chain joins TRBV20-1 and TRBJ1-1; D is undetermined. The source material was PBMCs or a T cell subset sorted from them (not recorded which). This TCR came from an adult woman who had mild COVID-19 (a few samples of this study predate the infection). Cell type and time point are not known. The CDR3 region has the DNA TGCAGTGCTAGAGGGGACACTGAAGCTTTCTTT. Protein sequence: CSARGDTEAFF.